The table lists the clone carrying this T cell receptor beta chain with many counts. Antigen: not known. This record belongs to a study of CD8+CD57+ T cells in acquired aplastic anemia. General study findings and limits: Shared by patients and controls, approximately 29 CD8+ CDR3s were abundant in patients.

Germline V gene sequence: CDR1 SGHRS, CDR2 YFSETQ. V was clipped by 3 bases and J by 3 bases; unmatched bases: 5. CDR3 length equals 14 residues. Investigators profiled TCR beta VDJ and CDR3 from genomic DNA template. Using its own MiXCR run on the reads, TCRdb lists one record per CDR3 protein. In the table there are 210,000 or so distinct CDR3 sequences, over 40% of which are singletons. Before being chosen for sequencing, patients had shown CD8+CD57+ cell expansion by flow cytometry. A severe acquired aplastic anemia diagnosis applied to all patients. Among the patients, none had received any therapy at the time of blood sampling.

V and J are TRBV5-1 and TRBJ2-7; 8 bases are a match to TRBD2. The sample comprised sorted CD4+, CD8+, or CD8+CD57+ T cells (not recorded which) from PBMCs. The TCR comes from a human donor with aplastic anemia. The CDR3 is CASSSGGGIYEQYF. The CDR3 DNA reads as TGCGCCAGCAGCTCCGGGGGGGGCATCTACGAGCAGTACTTC.